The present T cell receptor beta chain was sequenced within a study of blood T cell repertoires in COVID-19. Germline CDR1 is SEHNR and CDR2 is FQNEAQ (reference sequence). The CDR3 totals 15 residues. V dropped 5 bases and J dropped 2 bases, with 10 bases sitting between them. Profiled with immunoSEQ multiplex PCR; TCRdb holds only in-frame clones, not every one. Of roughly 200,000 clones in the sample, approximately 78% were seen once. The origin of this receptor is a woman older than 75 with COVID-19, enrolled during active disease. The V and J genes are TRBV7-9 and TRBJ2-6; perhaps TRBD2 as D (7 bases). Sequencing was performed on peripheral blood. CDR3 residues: CASSRGGAGANVLTF. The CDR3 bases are TGTGCCAGCAGCCGAGGGGGGGCTGGGGCCAACGTCCTGACTTTC.